This is a list of T cell receptor beta chains from one sample in a study of vaccination effects on CD4 cells after COVID-19. Repertoires were generated with immunoSEQ multiplex PCR, while TCRdb's copy carries only in-frame clones and drops some. The profile covers around 15,000 clones, with more than 65% appearing a single time and approximately 25% taken by the ten largest. These TCRs' antigens remain unknown. This specimen consisted of CD4+ T cells from PBMCs cultured with HCoV-NL63 spike peptides, obtained after COVID-19 vaccination. The source is a human donor who received a COVID-19 vaccine. CDR3s include the opening cysteine and the closing phenylalanine or tryptophan. D genes are given only for firm matches. Not all rows give a size; the values are once, few, many and, for expanded clones, a class.

size	D	V	J	DNA	CDR3
-	-	TRBV7-9	TRBJ2-1	TGTGCCAGCAGCTTGCCGGGGGCCAATGAGCAGTTCTTC	CASSLPGANEQFF
-	-	TRBV29-1	TRBJ2-1	TGCAGCGTTGAAAGAAGGGGGGTCAATGAGCAGTTCTTC	CSVERRGVNEQFF
-	TRBD2	TRBV4-1	TRBJ2-2	TGCGCCAGCACCGCAATAGCGGGAGGGCCGGGCACCGGGGAGCTGTTTTTT	CASTAIAGGPGTGELFF
-	TRBD2	TRBV5-1	TRBJ2-3	TGCGCCAGCAGCTCGCGGGGGGCCTACACAGATACGCAGTATTTT	CASSSRGAYTDTQYF
-	-	TRBV2	TRBJ2-7	TGTGCCAGCAGTGAATGGGGCCGCGAGCAGTACTTC	CASSEWGREQYF
few	TRBD1	TRBV9	TRBJ2-6	TGTGCCAGCAGCCCCTTCCATGGGACAGGGTCAGGGGCCAACGTCCTGACTTTC	CASSPFHGTGSGANVLTF
few	-	TRBV27	TRBJ2-3	TGTGCCAGCAGTTTGCAGCACCCTAGCACAGATACGCAGTATTTT	CASSLQHPSTDTQYF
-	-	TRBV6-5	TRBJ1-6	TGTGCCAGCAGCCAGGGACCGAATTCACCCCTCCACTTT	CASSQGPNSPLHF
few	-	TRBV2	TRBJ2-7	TGTGCCAGCAGTGAAGCGCGGGCCCAACACGAGCAGTACTTC	CASSEARAQHEQYF
-	-	TRBV10-2	TRBJ1-4	TGCGCCAGCAGTGAGCAGGGTTCAACTAATGAAAAACTGTTTTTT	CASSEQGSTNEKLFF
-	-	TRBV19	TRBJ2-6	TGTGCCAGTAGTTTTTTGGGGATCTCTGGGGCCAACGTCCTGACTTTC	CASSFLGISGANVLTF
few	TRBD2	TRBV3-1/TRBV3-2	TRBJ2-6	TGTGCCAGCAGCCGTGCGGGGGACTCTGGGGCCAACGTCCTGACTTTC	CASSRAGDSGANVLTF
-	TRBD2	TRBV7-2	TRBJ2-7	TGTGCCAGCAGTGAGACTAGCGGCACCTACGAGCAGTACTTC	CASSETSGTYEQYF
few	TRBD1	TRBV28	TRBJ1-3	TGTGCCAGCAGTTTTACGACAGGGATCGGAAACACCATATATTTT	CASSFTTGIGNTIYF
once	TRBD1	TRBV30	TRBJ1-1	TGTGCCTGGCGAACAGGGGGCGCAGGTTCGGCTTTCTTT	CAWRTGGAGSAFF
-	TRBD1	TRBV10-3	TRBJ1-3	TGTGCCATCAGTGCGCGCCAGGGGGACTCAGGAAACACCATATATTTT	CAISARQGDSGNTIYF
-	-	TRBV19	TRBJ2-7	TGTGCCAGTAGTCGACAAGGGTTCTCCTACGAGCAGTACTTC	CASSRQGFSYEQYF
-	-	TRBV25-1	TRBJ2-2	TGTGCCAGCAGTGAAAAACCAGGAGGGGTGCTCGGGGAGCTGTTTTTT	CASSEKPGGVLGELFF
few	-	TRBV5-5	TRBJ1-1	TGTGCCAGCAGCTTGGTTTGGGGCACTGAAGCTTTCTTT	CASSLVWGTEAFF
-	-	TRBV6-5	TRBJ2-5	TGTGCCAGCAGTACGTGGGGGCCGCAAGAGACCCAGTACTTC	CASSTWGPQETQYF
once	-	TRBV15	TRBJ2-6	TGTGCCACCAGCAGGGGGGGCACTGGGGCCAACGTCCTGACTTTC	CATSRGGTGANVLTF
-	-	TRBV28	TRBJ1-5	TGTGCCAGCGTAAGCCCGGGTCAGCCCCAGCATTTT	CASVSPGQPQHF
-	TRBD1	TRBV6-5	TRBJ1-2	TGTGCCAGCAGCCAAGGGGGCTCGAAATATGGCTACACCTTC	CASSQGGSKYGYTF
-	TRBD2	TRBV7-9	TRBJ2-3	TGTGCCAGCAGCTTAGGGGGACTAGCGGGACTCTTTGGGACGCAGTATTTT	CASSLGGLAGLFGTQYF
-	-	TRBV4-2	TRBJ2-3	TGTGCCAGCAGCCAAGAATTATTTGGGGAAGATACGCAGTATTTT	CASSQELFGEDTQYF
-	TRBD2	TRBV7-9	TRBJ2-5	TGTGCCAGCAGCTTAGAAGGCCTAGCGGCACCTCAAGAGACCCAGTACTTC	CASSLEGLAAPQETQYF